Shown below are 5 T cell receptor beta chains from a single sample sequenced in a study of blood T cell repertoires in COVID-19. The data were produced by immunoSEQ multiplex PCR, yet TCRdb's version contains in-frame clones alone and is incomplete. The table lists roughly 300,000 clones, about 90% of them singletons, with approximately 0.99% in the top ten. Material for sequencing was PBMCs or T cells enriched from blood (not recorded which). These receptors came from a woman in her twenties or thirties who had recovered from COVID-19.

This clone has a single count. The chain uses TRBV27 and TRBJ2-7; D perhaps matches TRBD1 (5 bases). Deletions cut 3 bases from V and 0 bases from J, with 12 bases between. Per the germline V gene, CDR1 is MNHEY and CDR2 is SMNVEV (reference sequence). The CDR3 is 15 residues long. CDR3 sequence (DNA): TGTGCCAGCAGTTTTTCCGGACACAACTCCTACGAGCAGTACTTC. Translated: CASSFSGHNSYEQYF.

This sequence joins TRBV29-1 and TRBJ2-7, with 8 bases fitting TRBD1. CDR3 length: 12 amino acids. CDR1 and CDR2 from the germline V gene are SQVTM and ANQGSEA. V dropped 7 bases and J dropped 6; count of bases not matched to a gene: 8. The CDR3 is CSGETGAGEQYF. DNA for the CDR3: TGCAGCGGGGAGACAGGGGCGGGCGAGCAGTACTTC.

The chain uses TRBV24-1 and TRBJ2-5, with 16 bases aligning to TRBD2. Germline V lookup: CDR1 KGHDR, CDR2 SFDVKD. CDR3 size: 18 residues. V lost 4 bases, J lost 5 bases, and 9 bases stayed unmatched. In nucleotides, the CDR3 is TGTGCCACCAGTGACACGGGACTAGCGGGGGGGCCTTGGGAGACCCAGTACTTC. Its translation: CATSDTGLAGGPWETQYF.

This clone was detected a few times. V usage is TRBV21-1 and J usage is TRBJ1-5. TRBV21-1 is listed as a pseudogene. This CDR3 has 16 residues. The CDR3 here is CASSKVSIFDNQPQHF. CDR3 nucleotide sequence: TGTGCCAGCAGCAAAGTAAGCATATTCGACAATCAGCCCCAGCATTTT.

V is TRBV13 and J is TRBJ1-1; no clear D. Between the trimmed V and J ends, which lost 5 bases and 1 base, there was a span of 11 bases. The CDR3 extends over 14 amino acids. Germline V lookup: CDR1 PRHDT, CDR2 FYEKMQ (reference sequence). The DNA of the CDR3 is TGTGCCAGCAGCCCTCTACCCCCGAACACTGAAGCTTTCTTT. This encodes CASSPLPPNTEAFF. Full variable domain (remainder filled in from reference TRBV13 and TRBJ1-1): AAGVIQSPRHLIKEKRETATLKCYPIPRHDTVYWYQQGPGQDPQFLISFYEKMQSDKGSIPDRFSAQQFSDYHSELNMSSLELGDSALYFCASSPLPPNTEAFFGQGTRLTVV.